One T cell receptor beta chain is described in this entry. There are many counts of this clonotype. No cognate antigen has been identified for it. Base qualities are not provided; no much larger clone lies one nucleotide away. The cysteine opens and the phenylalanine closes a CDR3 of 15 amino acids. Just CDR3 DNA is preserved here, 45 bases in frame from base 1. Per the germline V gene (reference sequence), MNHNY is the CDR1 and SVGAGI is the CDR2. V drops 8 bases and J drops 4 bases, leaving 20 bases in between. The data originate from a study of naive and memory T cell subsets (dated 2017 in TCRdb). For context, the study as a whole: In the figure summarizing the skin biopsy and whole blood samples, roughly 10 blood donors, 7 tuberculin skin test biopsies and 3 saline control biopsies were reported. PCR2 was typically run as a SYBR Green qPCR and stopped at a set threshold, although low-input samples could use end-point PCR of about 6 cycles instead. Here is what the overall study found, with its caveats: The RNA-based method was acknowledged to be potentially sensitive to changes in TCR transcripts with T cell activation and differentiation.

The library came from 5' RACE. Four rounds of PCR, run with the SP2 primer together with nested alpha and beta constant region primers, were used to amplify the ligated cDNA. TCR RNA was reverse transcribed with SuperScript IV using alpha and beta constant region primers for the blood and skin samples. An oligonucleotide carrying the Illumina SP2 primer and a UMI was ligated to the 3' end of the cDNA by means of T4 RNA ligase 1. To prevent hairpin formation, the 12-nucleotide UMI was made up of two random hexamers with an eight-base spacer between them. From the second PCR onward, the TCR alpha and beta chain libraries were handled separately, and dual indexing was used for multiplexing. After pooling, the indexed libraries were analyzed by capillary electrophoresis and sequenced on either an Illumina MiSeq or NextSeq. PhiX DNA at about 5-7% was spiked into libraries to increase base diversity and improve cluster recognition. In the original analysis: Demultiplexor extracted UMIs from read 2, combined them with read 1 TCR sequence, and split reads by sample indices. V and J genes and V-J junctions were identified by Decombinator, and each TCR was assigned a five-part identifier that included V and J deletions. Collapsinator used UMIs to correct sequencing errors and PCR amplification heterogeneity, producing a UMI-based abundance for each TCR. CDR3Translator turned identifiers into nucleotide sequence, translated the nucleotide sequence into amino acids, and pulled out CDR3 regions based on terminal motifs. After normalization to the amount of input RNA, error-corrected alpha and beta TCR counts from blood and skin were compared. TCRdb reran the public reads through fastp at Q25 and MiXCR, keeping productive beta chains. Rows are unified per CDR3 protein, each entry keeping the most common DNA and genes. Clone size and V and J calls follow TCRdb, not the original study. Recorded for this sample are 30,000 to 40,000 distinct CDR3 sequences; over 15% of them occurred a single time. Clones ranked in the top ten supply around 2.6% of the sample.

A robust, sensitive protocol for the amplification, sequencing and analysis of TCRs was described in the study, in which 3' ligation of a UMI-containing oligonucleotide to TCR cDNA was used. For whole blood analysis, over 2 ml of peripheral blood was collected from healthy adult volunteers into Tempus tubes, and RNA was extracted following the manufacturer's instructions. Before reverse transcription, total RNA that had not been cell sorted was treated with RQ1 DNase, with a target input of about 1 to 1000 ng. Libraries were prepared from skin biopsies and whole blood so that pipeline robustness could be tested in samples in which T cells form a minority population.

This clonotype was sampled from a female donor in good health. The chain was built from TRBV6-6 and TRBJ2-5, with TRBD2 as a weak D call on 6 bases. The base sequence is TGTGCCAGCTCCAGGGACTTTTCGGCGGGAGAGACCCAGTACTTC. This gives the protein CASSRDFSAGETQYF.